The 30 T cell receptor beta chains in this list originate from one sample, sequenced in a study of shared clonotypes between healthy human individuals. Sequenced by immunoSEQ multiplex PCR; TCRdb stores in-frame clones only, minus some. The sample has about 2.4 million clones, 90% to 95% seen once. The sample taken for sequencing was naive CD4+ T cells from PBMCs. The subset is: CD45RA+ positively selected. The receptor source for this set is a man younger than 35 in good health. Some clones in this sample may be carry-over from other donors' samples.

The rearrangement uses TRBV4-1 and TRBJ2-2, with D possibly TRBD1 on 6 matching bases. Germline V gives CDR1 MGHRA, CDR2 YSYEKL. V was cut by 0 bases and J by 3 bases, with 14 bases left in between. This CDR3 contains 17 residues. In DNA form, the CDR3 reads TGCGCCAGCAGCCAAGATTTTGTGGCAGGGGACACCGGGGAGCTGTTTTTT. It codes for CASSQDFVAGDTGELFF.

The CDR3, as DNA: TGCAGCGTAACGGAGGGATGGGAAAAACTGTTTTTT. It codes for CSVTEGWEKLFF. The chain joins TRBV29-1 to TRBJ1-4, with D hard to call. The germline V gene has CDR1 SQVTM and CDR2 ANQGSEA. Deletions cut 6 bases from V and 8 bases from J, with 13 bases between. The CDR3 has 12 amino acids.

The rearrangement links TRBV6-4 to TRBJ1-4; D unclear. CDR1 is MRHNA and CDR2 is SNTAGT in the germline V gene. V gave up 0 bases and J gave up 11 bases, with 10 bases separating them. This CDR3 has 13 amino acids. CDR3 in DNA: TGTGCCAGCAGTGACTCGAGGGAGTATAAACTGTTTTTT. Translation gives CASSDSREYKLFF.

This rearrangement joins TRBV7-9 to TRBJ1-1; TRBD1 matches at 9 bases. J lost 4 bases, V lost 7 bases, and 7 bases had no gene match. Germline V gene lookup returns CDR1 SEHNR and CDR2 FQNEAQ (reference sequence). CDR3 length equals 14 residues. Here the CDR3 reads CASTKTGGSTEAFF. The DNA of the CDR3 is TGTGCCAGCACCAAGACAGGGGGGAGCACTGAAGCTTTCTTT.

This chain joins TRBV7-6 and TRBJ2-7; tentative D call: TRBD2 (7 bases). The CDR3 spans 15 residues. The germline V gene has CDR1 SGHVS and CDR2 FNYEAQ. Deletions cut 5 bases from V and 4 bases from J, with 18 bases between. The CDR3 is CASSGGGTYRYEQYF. In nucleotides, the CDR3 is TGTGCCAGCAGCGGGGGAGGGACATATCGGTACGAGCAGTACTTC.

Remarks on this clone: Different DNA sequences within this sample yield the same CDR3. The V gene is TRBV18, the J gene TRBJ2-5; D is unresolved. V was pared by 1 base and J by 4 bases, with 4 bases between. In germline, CDR1 is KGHSH, CDR2 LQKENI. The CDR3 totals 12 residues. The CDR3 bases are TGTGCCAGCTCACCACGGGCAGAGACCCAGTACTTC. Translation: CASSPRAETQYF. Full variable domain (outside the CDR3, taken from reference TRBV18 and TRBJ2-5): NAGVMQNPRHLVRRRGQEARLRCSPMKGHSHVYWYRQLPEEGLKFMVYLQKENIIDESGMPKERFSAEFPKEGPSILRIQQVVRGDSAAYFCASSPRAETQYFGPGTRLLVL.

The CDR3 loop reads CASSTQWNSGTYEQYF. CDR3 nucleotide sequence: TGTGCCAGTAGTACCCAGTGGAATTCAGGGACCTACGAGCAGTACTTC. The V gene is TRBV19, the J gene TRBJ2-7, with D possibly TRBD1 on 5 matching bases. Trimming removed 4 bases from V and 2 bases from J, with 18 bases in between. This CDR3 has 16 amino acids. Germline CDR1 LNHDA, CDR2 SQIVND (reference sequence).

This clone showed up just once. V usage is TRBV10-1 and J usage is TRBJ2-1, with D perhaps TRBD2 (5 bases). Germline V CDR1 and CDR2: WNHNN, SYGVQD (reference sequence). Trimming pared 0 bases from V and 7 bases from J, leaving 7 bases between. CDR3 length equals 13 residues. CDR3 in amino acids: CASSESWENEQFF. The CDR3 DNA reads as TGCGCCAGCAGTGAGTCGTGGGAGAATGAGCAGTTCTTC.

The V call is TRBV10-3, the J call TRBJ2-5; D is perhaps TRBD1 (5 bases). There are 13 residues in the CDR3. Trimming took 7 bases from V and 1 from J, leaving 10 bases between them. Germline CDR1 reads ENHRY; CDR2 reads SYGVKD. The CDR3 region has the DNA TGTGCCATCAAAGAGGACACCCAAGAGACCCAGTACTTC. Encoded protein: CAIKEDTQETQYF.

V is TRBV5-1 and J is TRBJ2-1, with TRBD1 matching 10 bases. The CDR3 length is 15 residues. V lost 4 bases, J lost 5 bases, and 6 bases stayed unmatched. Germline loops: CDR1 SGHRS, CDR2 YFSETQ. The CDR3 loop is CASSPGQGVNNEQFF. In DNA form, the CDR3 reads TGCGCCAGCAGCCCTGGACAGGGGGTTAACAATGAGCAGTTCTTC.

This clone appeared a single time. V usage is TRBV7-3 and J usage is TRBJ2-5; D gene ambiguous. V dropped 2 bases and J dropped 0 bases, with 10 bases sitting between them. CDR3 length equals 15 residues. In germline, CDR1 is SGHTA, CDR2 FQGTGA. CDR3 residues: CASSLGRSDQETQYF. The CDR3, as DNA: TGTGCCAGCAGCTTAGGAAGGTCCGACCAAGAGACCCAGTACTTC.

This chain joins TRBV18 and TRBJ2-4; D unclear. CDR1 is KGHSH, CDR2 LQKENI, per germline. CDR3 length: 16 residues. V lost 0 bases to trimming and J lost 0 bases, with 9 bases between them. CDR3 nucleotide sequence: TGTGCCAGCTCACCACCGAGCATTCTAGCCAAAAACATTCAGTACTTC. This encodes CASSPPSILAKNIQYF.

This clone was detected a few times. The chain recombines TRBV25-1 with TRBJ1-5; D unclear. CDR1 is MGHDK and CDR2 is SYGVNS in the germline V gene. The ends were cut back, 5 bases at V and 4 bases at J, with 12 bases in the middle. The CDR3 contains 14 residues. CDR3 amino acids: CASSQAGQNQPQHF. DNA of the CDR3: TGTGCCAGCAGTCAGGCCGGTCAAAATCAGCCCCAGCATTTT.

The chain uses TRBV28 and TRBJ2-7; possible D gene TRBD2, 7 bases. This CDR3 spans 14 amino acids. V lost 9 bases and J lost 2, with 17 bases in between. Looked up from germline, CDR1 is MDHEN and CDR2 is SYDVKM. The DNA of the CDR3 is TGTGCCAGTGGGGGGGCCAGGTTGGCCTACGAGCAGTACTTC. This codes for CASGGARLAYEQYF.

The chain combines TRBV4-1 with TRBJ2-2, with D perhaps matching TRBD1 (5 bases). This CDR3 is 19 amino acids long. The germline gives CDR1 MGHRA, CDR2 YSYEKL. The V and J ends lost 5 bases and 0 bases respectively, with 22 bases between them. CDR3 coding DNA: TGCGCCAGCAGCGGTGTAGTGGGGCGGTTAAACCCGAACACCGGGGAGCTGTTTTTT. This sequence encodes CASSGVVGRLNPNTGELFF.

This sequence joins TRBV11-2 and TRBJ2-7; no reliable D call. Germline assignment: CDR1 SGHAT and CDR2 FQNNGV. V dropped 0 bases and J dropped 4 bases, with 13 bases sitting between them. This CDR3 is 15 amino acids long. This chain's CDR3 is CASSLEGPAFYEQYF. For the CDR3, the DNA is TGTGCCAGCAGCTTAGAAGGGCCGGCTTTTTACGAGCAGTACTTC.

This chain links TRBV18 with TRBJ2-7; 9 nucleotides match TRBD1. V lost 5 bases to trimming and J lost 4 bases; unmatched junction nucleotides: 15. CDR3 length: 17 amino acids. CDR1 and CDR2 (germline): KGHSH, LQKENI. DNA of the CDR3: TGTGCCAGCTCAGTCACAGGGGGCCCCGGCGGGATATACGAGCAGTACTTC. Amino acids: CASSVTGGPGGIYEQYF.

The chain has TRBV6-6 and TRBJ1-2; D is uncertain. Trimming pared 5 bases from V and 1 base from J, leaving 14 bases between. Looked up from germline, CDR1 is MNHNY and CDR2 is SVGAGI (reference sequence). This CDR3 spans 15 amino acids. In nucleotides, the CDR3 is TGTGCCAGCAGTCCCGGGAACAGTTTTAACTATGGCTACACCTTC. It translates to CASSPGNSFNYGYTF.

The chain links TRBV5-1 to TRBJ1-2, with a possible D match to TRBD1 (5 bases). The CDR3 has 17 residues. V was trimmed by 4 bases and J by 6 bases, leaving 25 bases between them. Germline assignment: CDR1 SGHRS and CDR2 YFSETQ. The DNA of the CDR3 is TGCGCCAGCAGCCTGACCCCAGGGAGGGCCCTTCGAGATGGCTACACCTTC. This sequence encodes CASSLTPGRALRDGYTF. The whole variable domain, filled in from reference TRBV5-1 and TRBJ1-2, reads KAGVTQTPRYLIKTRGQQVTLSCSPISGHRSVSWYQQTPGQGLQFLFEYFSETQRNKGNFPGRFSGRQFSNSRSEMNVSTLELGDSALYLCASSLTPGRALRDGYTFGSGTRLTVV.

The genes are TRBV9 and TRBJ2-3; 14 bases map to TRBD2. There are 16 residues in the CDR3. The germline V gene encodes CDR1 SGDLS and CDR2 YYNGEE. The V and J ends lost 2 bases and 5 bases, in that order; junction bases with no gene match: 4. The CDR3 loop reads CASSVRLAGGQDTQYF. The DNA for the CDR3 is TGTGCCAGCAGCGTCCGACTAGCGGGAGGGCAAGATACGCAGTATTTT.

As concerns this clone: Germline and junction disagree at one end, which may indicate a read error. The rearrangement links TRBV25-1 to TRBJ1-4, with D unclear. The CDR3 totals 17 residues. Germline V gene data show CDR1 as MGHDK and CDR2 as SYGVNS. For the CDR3, the DNA is TGTGCCAGCAGAACCTCCCCGGGTGACCACGCTAAAGAAAAACTGTTTTTT. Its translation is CASRTSPGDHAKEKLFF. Variable domain in full (rest from reference TRBV25-1 and TRBJ1-4): EADIYQTPRYLVIGTGKKITLECSQTMGHDKMYWYQQDPGMELHLIHYSYGVNSTEKGDLSSESTVSRIRTEHFPLTLESARPSHTSQYLCASRTSPGDHAKEKLFFGSGTQLSVL.

The V gene is TRBV7-2, the J gene TRBJ2-1, with D possibly TRBD1 on 6 matching bases. CDR1 and CDR2 (germline): SGHTA, FQGNSA. The CDR3 loop spans 12 amino acids. V lost 4 bases, J lost 7 bases, and 8 bases lay in between. The chain's CDR3 is CASSYRVNEQFF. As DNA, the CDR3 is TGTGCCAGCAGCTACAGGGTTAATGAGCAGTTCTTC.

V is TRBV27 and J is TRBJ2-7, with 13 bases lining up with TRBD2. The ends lost 10 bases at V and 7 bases at J; junction bases unmatched: 13. CDR3 length: 15 amino acids. CDR1 MNHEY and CDR2 SMNVEV come from the germline V gene (reference sequence). CDR3 in DNA: TGTGCCACCTCAGCTGGGACTAGCGGGATCTTGGAGCAGTACTTC. Amino acid sequence: CATSAGTSGILEQYF.

This chain connects TRBV10-3 to TRBJ1-1, with D perhaps matching TRBD1 (5 bases). CDR3 length: 13 residues. The germline CDR1 and CDR2 sequences are ENHRY and SYGVKD. V gave up 6 bases and J gave up 0 bases, with 8 bases separating them. The CDR3: CAIRRGLNTEAFF. DNA of the CDR3: TGTGCCATCAGGAGGGGATTGAACACTGAAGCTTTCTTT.

This clone was seen only once. The CDR3 reads CASSRASGTRDEQFF. Written as DNA, the CDR3 is TGTGCCAGCAGCCGTGCTAGCGGGACCAGGGACGAGCAGTTCTTC. The genes are TRBV5-6 and TRBJ2-1; TRBD2 aligns across 9 bases. The germline CDR1 and CDR2 sequences are SGHDT and YYEEEE. The CDR3 extends over 15 amino acids. V gave up 4 bases and J gave up 10 bases; unmatched junction bases: 12. Supplemented by reference TRBV5-6 and TRBJ2-1, the full variable domain reads DAGVTQSPTHLIKTRGQQVTLRCSPKSGHDTVSWYQQALGQGPQFIFQYYEEEERQRGNFPDRFSGHQFPNYSSELNVNALLLGDSALYLCASSRASGTRDEQFFGPGTRLTVL.

This clone was picked up one time. This chain links TRBV29-1 with TRBJ1-2, with D unresolved. The CDR3 is 14 residues long. Trimming took off 3 bases at V and 0 bases at J, with 11 bases between the two ends. Germline V gene sequence: CDR1 SQVTM, CDR2 ANQGSEA. The CDR3 bases are TGCAGCGTTGAGGGCGGGGAATCTAACTATGGCTACACCTTC. It yields the protein CSVEGGESNYGYTF.

The V call is TRBV7-2, the J call TRBJ2-1; D may be TRBD2 (6 bases). Trimming left V 1 base short and J 8 bases short, with 15 bases between. The CDR3 covers 15 residues. CDR1 and CDR2 (germline): SGHTA, FQGNSA. This chain's CDR3 is CASSLVAGGAYEQFF. The DNA for the CDR3 is TGTGCCAGCAGCTTAGTTGCGGGCGGGGCATATGAGCAGTTCTTC.

Points on this clone: Other DNA sequences from this sample encode an identical CDR3 as well. V gene TRBV7-2 combines with J gene TRBJ2-1, with D uncertain. V was shortened by 1 base and J by 6 bases, with 7 bases between the two germline ends. CDR3 length: 13 amino acids. Germline CDR1 is SGHTA and CDR2 is FQGNSA. CDR3 sequence reads: CASSLEGGNEQFF. CDR3 DNA: TGTGCCAGCAGCTTAGAGGGCGGCAATGAGCAGTTCTTC.

The chain couples TRBV7-9 to TRBJ1-3; D may be TRBD1 (6 bases). V was trimmed by 6 bases and J by 0 bases, leaving 9 bases between them. The CDR3 covers 14 residues. Germline V CDR1 and CDR2: SEHNR, FQNEAQ (reference sequence). The CDR3 region is CASRQGFSGNTIYF. Written as DNA, the CDR3 is TGTGCCAGCAGGCAGGGGTTCTCTGGAAACACCATATATTTT.

This clone showed up just once. The CDR3 bases are TGTGCCAGCAGCCCGAAGGTGAACAATCAGCCCCAGCATTTT. Encoded protein: CASSPKVNNQPQHF. The gene calls are TRBV7-8 and TRBJ1-5; unclear D gene. This CDR3 region has 14 residues. Trimming stripped 5 bases from V and 3 bases from J, with 11 bases between. From germline, CDR1 is SGHVS and CDR2 FQNEAQ.